A single sample gave rise to the 22 T cell receptor beta chains below, sequenced in a study of shared clonotypes between healthy human individuals. Profiling relied on immunoSEQ multiplex PCR, and the TCRdb table lists in-frame clones only, not all of them. The sample holds 450,000 to 500,000 clones; roughly 80% are singletons and the top ten take more than 9.5%. Material: PBMCs. The receptors shown here come from a woman in her forties in good health. Some clones in this sample may be carry-over from other donors' samples.

As concerns this clone: Germline and junction disagree at one end, which may indicate a read error. The rearrangement links TRBV20-1 to TRBJ1-2; no definite D call. This CDR3 is 11 amino acids long. Per germline, CDR1 DFQATT and CDR2 SNEGSKA (reference sequence). The CDR3 here is CSAREGGGYTF. As DNA, the CDR3 is TGCAGTGCCAGAGAGGGAGGGGGCTACACCTTC.

This rearrangement joins TRBV4-1 to TRBJ2-2, with no clear D. V lost 0 bases, J lost 3 bases, and 11 bases lay in between. CDR3 length equals 16 residues. The V gene's germline CDR1 is MGHRA and CDR2 YSYEKL. Here the CDR3 DNA reads TGCGCCAGCAGCCAAGAGGCGGTGGTGGACACCGGGGAGCTGTTTTTT. Amino acid sequence: CASSQEAVVDTGELFF.

The chain employs TRBV28 and TRBJ2-6; D call uncertain. The V end was cut by 3 bases, the J end by 3 bases, with 3 bases between. The CDR3 totals 13 residues. Germline V gene data show CDR1 as MDHEN and CDR2 as SYDVKM. The CDR3: CASSFGGANVLTF. Here the CDR3 DNA reads TGTGCCAGCAGTTTTGGTGGGGCCAACGTCCTGACTTTC.

The sample holds a few counts of this clone. The chain carries TRBV5-1 and TRBJ2-7; TRBD2 agrees at 8 bases. The CDR3 consists of 15 residues. Germline V lookup: CDR1 SGHRS, CDR2 YFSETQ. Trimming at V came to 7 bases and at J to 3 bases, leaving 12 bases not matched to a gene. The CDR3 DNA reads as TGCGCCAGCCGCCTAGGGCCGGGACTAGGCTACGAGCAGTACTTC. Amino acids: CASRLGPGLGYEQYF.

With regard to this clone: This likely stems from a read error, as it lies one base from a far larger clone. The rearrangement uses TRBV5-1 and TRBJ2-7, with TRBD1 matching over 10 bases. There are 14 residues in the CDR3. Germline values: CDR1 SGHRS, CDR2 YFSETQ. The DNA of the CDR3 is TGCGCCAGCAGCTCGGGACAGGGGTCCTACGGGCAGTACTTC. It is translated as CASSSGQGSYGQYF.

This chain joins TRBV6-5 and TRBJ2-5, with 7 bases identical to TRBD1. The CDR3 runs 12 residues. The V gene end was trimmed by 8 bases and the J gene end by 4 bases; junction bases not matched to a gene: 4. In germline, CDR1 is MNHEY, CDR2 SVGAGI. For the CDR3, the DNA is TGTGCCAGCGCCAACAGGGGAGAGACCCAGTACTTC. Translating gives CASANRGETQYF.

This clone has a handful of counts. The chain uses TRBV5-1 and TRBJ2-5; maybe TRBD1 (6 bases). V lost 2 bases, J lost 1 base, and 12 bases lay in between. The CDR3 extends over 15 amino acids. Per the germline V gene, CDR1 is SGHRS and CDR2 is YFSETQ. CDR3 nucleotides: TGCGCCAGCAGCTTTCGAGGGGGTCCCCAAGAGACCCAGTACTTC. It yields the protein CASSFRGGPQETQYF.

The V call is TRBV4-3, the J call TRBJ1-2; TRBD1 agrees at 10 bases. Germline CDR1 LGHNA, CDR2 YSLEER. This CDR3 has 15 residues. The V segment lost 0 bases and the J segment 5 bases; nucleotides outside the gene matches: 3. CDR3 DNA sequence: TGCGCCAGCAGCCAAGAGCGGACAGGGGGTTATGGCTACACCTTC. This translates into CASSQERTGGYGYTF.

Remarks on this clone: A read error is the likely source, as a far larger clone sits one nucleotide away. The sample holds other DNA sequences that translate to the same CDR3. The genes are TRBV4-1 and TRBJ2-5; D ambiguous. V was clipped by 4 bases and J by 1 base, with 13 bases between them. This CDR3 contains 15 residues. Germline CDR1 and CDR2: MGHRA and YSYEKL. This CDR3 is CASSRLPTAQETQYF. The CDR3 DNA sequence: TGCGCCAGCAGCCGTCTCCCGACTGCCCAAGAGACCCAGTACTTC.

The chain carries TRBV4-1 and TRBJ1-3, with D unresolved. The CDR3 spans 16 residues. Germline V lookup: CDR1 MGHRA, CDR2 YSYEKL. V gave up 3 bases and J gave up 0 bases, with 12 bases separating them. Here the CDR3 DNA reads TGCGCCAGCAGCCAGTTGGCCCAGGTCTCTGGAAACACCATATATTTT. Protein product: CASSQLAQVSGNTIYF.

The chain employs TRBV30 and TRBJ2-1, with 9 nucleotides matching TRBD2. The V and J ends lost 0 bases and 15 bases, in that order; junction bases with no gene match: 12. Germline V CDR1 and CDR2: GTSNPN, SVGIG (reference sequence). This CDR3 is 14 amino acids long. The CDR3 loop is CAWSVRGAGTSLFF. The CDR3 DNA sequence: TGTGCCTGGAGTGTACGGGGGGCCGGGACTAGCCTGTTCTTC. Drawing the rest from reference TRBV30 and TRBJ2-1, the complete variable domain is SQTIHQWPATLVQPVGSPLSLECTVEGTSNPNLYWYRQAAGRGLQLLFYSVGIGQISSEVPQNLSASRPQDRQFILSSKKLLLSDSGFYLCAWSVRGAGTSLFFGPGTRLTVL.

This clone was seen only once. Only one base separates this from a far larger clonotype, so it likely reflects a read error. V is TRBV2 and J is TRBJ2-7; D may be TRBD2 (5 bases). There are 10 residues in the CDR3. The V gene lost 5 bases and the J gene lost 10 bases, with 9 bases spanning the gap. CDR1 and CDR2 (germline): SNHLY, FYNNEI. CDR3 sequence (DNA): TGTGCCAGCAGTTTCCGGGATCAGTACTTC. This gives the protein CASSFRDQYF.

V gene TRBV15 combines with J gene TRBJ2-5; the D gene is possibly TRBD1 (5 bases). This CDR3 contains 13 residues. The germline gives CDR1 LNHNV, CDR2 YYDKDF (reference sequence). Trimming pared 0 bases from V and 5 bases from J, leaving 7 bases between. This chain's CDR3 is CATSRDRVETQYF. The CDR3 DNA follows: TGTGCCACCAGCAGAGACAGGGTTGAGACCCAGTACTTC.

The genes are TRBV7-9 and TRBJ2-5; tentative D call: TRBD2 (5 bases). Germline values: CDR1 SEHNR, CDR2 FQNEAQ (reference sequence). Between the trimmed V and J ends, which lost 2 bases and 1 base, there was a span of 8 bases. The CDR3 totals 14 residues. CDR3 DNA: TGTGCCAGCAGCTTAATGAGCGGCCAAGAGACCCAGTACTTC. Amino acid sequence: CASSLMSGQETQYF.

The chain recombines TRBV5-6 with TRBJ2-7; D gene uncertain. Germline V gene lookup returns CDR1 SGHDT and CDR2 YYEEEE. The CDR3 loop spans 12 amino acids. V was clipped by 0 bases and J by 5 bases, with 6 bases between them. The CDR3 is CASSLGGHEQYF. The CDR3 nucleotides read TGTGCCAGCAGCTTGGGGGGTCACGAGCAGTACTTC.

Regarding this clone: It is likely a read error: a sequence one base away is far more abundant. This chain links TRBV7-7 with TRBJ2-7, with D possibly being TRBD2 (5 bases). Trimming stripped 2 bases from V and 9 bases from J, with 17 bases between. The V gene's germline CDR1 is SSHAT and CDR2 FNYEAQ (reference sequence). The CDR3 totals 14 residues. CDR3 residues: CASSLQPGSSGQYF. The DNA of the CDR3 is TGTGCCAGCAGCTTACAACCGGGGTCGAGCGGGCAGTACTTC. The variable domain in full, completed from reference TRBV7-7 and TRBJ2-7, reads GAGVSQSPRYKVTKRGQDVTLRCDPISSHATLYWYQQALGQGPEFLTYFNYEAQPDKSGLPSDRFSAERPEGSISTLTIQRTEQRDSAMYRCASSLQPGSSGQYFGPGTRLTVT.

This clone has just one count. The V and J genes are TRBV6-1 and TRBJ2-7; D possibly uses TRBD1 or TRBD2 (5 bases each). This CDR3 is built from 15 residues. Trimming cost V 7 bases and J 0 bases, with 16 bases left between them. CDR1 MNHNS and CDR2 SASEGT come from the germline V gene. As DNA, the CDR3 is TGTGCCAGCACCGAATACGGGGACGGCTCCTACGAGCAGTACTTC. This sequence encodes CASTEYGDGSYEQYF.

This clone was counted only a few times. This sequence joins TRBV10-2 and TRBJ1-2; D remains ambiguous. Germline CDR1 and CDR2: WSHSY and SAAADI. V lost 8 bases to trimming and J lost 10 bases, with 20 bases between them. The CDR3 extends over 13 amino acids. The CDR3 DNA reads as TGCGCCAGCGCTCTTCGGCCCGGGGATCCCTACACCTTC. Protein: CASALRPGDPYTF.

This clone appeared a single time. The rearrangement uses TRBV9 and TRBJ2-1; D might be TRBD2 (6 bases). Germline CDR1 reads SGDLS; CDR2 reads YYNGEE. Trimming removed 4 bases from V and 0 bases from J, with 11 bases in between. This CDR3 is built from 15 residues. The CDR3 region is CASSLNSGSYNEQFF. CDR3 nucleotides: TGTGCCAGCAGCCTCAATAGCGGCTCCTACAATGAGCAGTTCTTC.

This clone was observed a few times. A much larger clone is a single base away; this may be a read error. Here the CDR3 omits its conserved ending phenylalanine or tryptophan, so a read error is the likely source. V and J are TRBV9 and TRBJ2-7; no reliable D call. This CDR3 contains 14 residues. Germline lookup yields CDR1 SGDLS and CDR2 YYNGEE. V was pared by 0 bases and J by 2 bases, with 9 bases between. CDR3 nucleotides: TGTGCCAGCAGCGTAGGGGCGGATCCCTACGAGCAGTACTTA. Its protein is CASSVGADPYEQYL.

This clone showed up just a few times. This probably arose from a read error, given a far larger clone one base away. This CDR3 is also generated by other DNA sequences in the sample. The chain combines TRBV30 with TRBJ1-2; tentatively, D is TRBD1 (5 bases). The CDR3 is made up of 11 amino acids. Germline assignment: CDR1 GTSNPN and CDR2 SVGIG (reference sequence). In nucleotides, the CDR3 is TGTGCCTGGGGACCCTCCCGGGGCTACACATTC. Encoded protein: CAWGPSRGYTF.

This clone has only one observation. The CDR3 DNA reads as TGCGCCAGCAGCTTGCTAGATACGCAGTATTTT. It yields the protein CASSLLDTQYF. This rearrangement joins TRBV5-1 to TRBJ2-3; no reliable D call. Germline CDR1 SGHRS, CDR2 YFSETQ. V dropped 1 base and J dropped 5 bases, with 2 bases sitting between them. The CDR3 length is 11 residues. Drawing the rest from reference TRBV5-1 and TRBJ2-3, the complete variable domain is KAGVTQTPRYLIKTRGQQVTLSCSPISGHRSVSWYQQTPGQGLQFLFEYFSETQRNKGNFPGRFSGRQFSNSRSEMNVSTLELGDSALYLCASSLLDTQYFGPGTRLTVL.